These 31 T cell receptor beta chains were all obtained from the same sample, sequenced in a study of T cell changes during pregnancy in multiple sclerosis. TCRdb's table, derived via immunoSEQ multiplex PCR, lists solely in-frame clones and lacks some. The table includes about 61,000 clones, 90% detected once. This specimen was peripheral blood, taken in the first trimester of pregnancy. The receptor source for this set is a female donor in good health, enrolled as a control in a pregnancy study.

DNA of the CDR3: TGCGCCAGCAGTGAGGAGGTTGATACGCAGTATTTT. This encodes CASSEEVDTQYF. The genes are TRBV10-2 and TRBJ2-3; D gene uncertain. CDR1 is WSHSY and CDR2 is SAAADI in the germline V gene. The CDR3 totals 12 residues. The germline V and J ends were trimmed by 2 bases and 6 bases, with 6 bases remaining between them.

The V and J genes are TRBV9 and TRBJ2-3; TRBD2 is a possible D gene (6 bases). Per the germline V gene, CDR1 is SGDLS and CDR2 is YYNGEE. V gave up 4 bases and J gave up 3 bases, with 18 bases separating them. This CDR3 is 16 amino acids long. CDR3 sequence reads: CASSPASGRTTDTQYF. In nucleotides, the CDR3 is TGTGCCAGCAGCCCAGCCAGCGGGCGTACGACAGATACGCAGTATTTT.

This rearrangement joins TRBV2 to TRBJ1-2; tentative D call: TRBD1 (6 bases). V was shortened by 3 bases and J by 4 bases, with 9 bases between the two germline ends. The CDR3 extends over 13 amino acids. CDR1 is SNHLY and CDR2 is FYNNEI in the germline V gene. CDR3 DNA sequence: TGTGCCAGCAGTGAGGGGGCCCCCTATGGCTACACCTTC. The encoded protein is CASSEGAPYGYTF.

A single count supports this clone. The V and J genes are TRBV5-4 and TRBJ2-1; 8 nucleotides agree with TRBD1. Germline V gene data show CDR1 as SGHNT and CDR2 as YYREEE (reference sequence). The length of the CDR3 is 16 residues. Trimming removed 1 base from V and 2 bases from J; junction bases left unmatched: 5. The CDR3 loop is CASSLQTGGTYNEQFF. As DNA, the CDR3 is TGTGCCAGCAGCTTGCAAACAGGGGGGACCTACAATGAGCAGTTCTTC.

DNA of the CDR3: TGTGCCAGTAGTAAGGGACTAGCGGGACCCCCCCTCTTTACGCAGTATTTT. Translated: CASSKGLAGPPLFTQYF. The chain combines TRBV19 with TRBJ2-3; TRBD2 aligns across 13 bases. CDR3 size: 17 residues. Germline V CDR1 and CDR2: LNHDA, SQIVND (reference sequence). The V and J ends lost 4 bases and 8 bases, in that order; junction bases with no gene match: 12. The whole variable domain, filled in from reference TRBV19 and TRBJ2-3, reads DGGITQSPKYLFRKEGQNVTLSCEQNLNHDAMYWYRQDPGQGLRLIYYSQIVNDFQKGDIAEGYSVSREKKESFPLTVTSAQKNPTAFYLCASSKGLAGPPLFTQYFGPGTRLTVL.

This clone was seen only once. This chain links TRBV4-3 with TRBJ1-2, with 7 bases identical to TRBD1. Losses at the gene ends were 2 bases for V and 7 bases for J; bases not matched to a gene: 4. The CDR3 has 13 residues. Germline values: CDR1 LGHNA, CDR2 YSLEER. The CDR3 region has the DNA TGCGCCAGCAGCCAAACAGGGGTGGGTGGCTACACCTTC. Translating it yields CASSQTGVGGYTF.

This chain uses TRBV11-2 with TRBJ1-1; D unclear. Germline values: CDR1 SGHAT, CDR2 FQNNGV. V was cut by 3 bases and J by 5 bases, with 22 bases left in between. This CDR3 spans 17 amino acids. The chain's CDR3 is CASSFRGSHFVRTEAFF. Here the CDR3 DNA reads TGTGCCAGCAGCTTTAGAGGGTCGCATTTTGTGAGGACTGAAGCTTTCTTT.

The chain couples TRBV19 to TRBJ2-1; TRBD1 agrees at 7 bases. Per germline, CDR1 LNHDA and CDR2 SQIVND (reference sequence). The CDR3 is made up of 14 amino acids. The trim removed 7 bases at V and 3 bases at J, leaving 6 bases unmatched. The CDR3 region has the DNA TGTGCCAGTACCACAGGGGCCTACTACAATGAGCAGTTCTTC. This encodes CASTTGAYYNEQFF.

V gene TRBV18 combines with J gene TRBJ1-2; 8 bases fit TRBD1. V trimming: 4 bases; J trimming: 5 bases; junction bases outside the gene matches: 9. Germline V gene data show CDR1 as KGHSH and CDR2 as LQKENI. The CDR3 consists of 15 residues. CDR3 sequence: CASSRSGTGDYGYTF. The CDR3 DNA is TGTGCCAGCTCACGTTCCGGGACAGGAGATTATGGCTACACCTTC.

The rearrangement links TRBV9 to TRBJ1-1; possibly TRBD1 for D (5 bases). The CDR3 consists of 13 residues. Germline V CDR1 and CDR2: SGDLS, YYNGEE. Trimming shortened V by 4 bases and J by 3 bases, and 10 bases separated the two germline ends. The CDR3, as DNA: TGTGCCAGCAGCTTACAAGGGGACACTGAAGCTTTCTTT. Protein: CASSLQGDTEAFF. Full variable domain (missing parts from reference TRBV9 and TRBJ1-1): DSGVTQTPKHLITATGQRVTLRCSPRSGDLSVYWYQQSLDQGLQFLIQYYNGEERAKGNILERFSAQQFPDLHSELNLSSLELGDSALYFCASSLQGDTEAFFGQGTRLTVV.

The J gene is TRBJ2-3, the V gene TRBV4-2, with D perhaps TRBD2 (6 bases). Germline loops: CDR1 LGHNA, CDR2 YNFKEQ. The CDR3 totals 14 residues. The V gene lost 0 bases and the J gene lost 7 bases, with 11 bases spanning the gap. The CDR3, as DNA: TGTGCCAGCAGCCAAGAGCGGGATCCAAATACGCAGTATTTT. This sequence encodes CASSQERDPNTQYF.

This chain connects TRBV30 to TRBJ2-7, with 7 bases identical to TRBD1. The germline V gene has CDR1 GTSNPN and CDR2 SVGIG (reference sequence). J was trimmed by 3 bases and V by 3 bases; bases with no gene match: 8. The CDR3 has 14 residues. In DNA form, the CDR3 reads TGTGCCTGGAGGGCCCAAGGGACAGTCTACGAGCAGTACTTC. This sequence encodes CAWRAQGTVYEQYF.

The chain employs TRBV14 and TRBJ2-7; 8 bases agree with TRBD1. The CDR3 contains 13 residues. Per the germline V gene, CDR1 is SGHDN and CDR2 is FVKESK. Trimming removed 4 bases from V and 4 bases from J; junction bases left unmatched: 3. Written as DNA, the CDR3 is TGTGCCAGCAGCCTCTGGACAGGGTACGAGCAGTACTTC. Protein sequence: CASSLWTGYEQYF.

V and J are TRBV10-2 and TRBJ1-2; D unclear. Germline CDR1 and CDR2: WSHSY and SAAADI. The CDR3 length is 11 residues. The ends were cut back, 4 bases at V and 6 bases at J, with 6 bases in the middle. The CDR3 DNA follows: TGCGCCAGCAGTGCTCCTGATGGCTACACCTTC. This encodes CASSAPDGYTF.

This rearrangement joins TRBV5-1 to TRBJ2-3; 9 bases agree with TRBD2. This CDR3 has 17 residues. Germline CDR1 and CDR2: SGHRS and YFSETQ. V lost 0 bases, J lost 0 bases, and 5 bases stayed unmatched. CDR3 in amino acids: CASSLALAGSSTDTQYF. DNA for the CDR3: TGCGCCAGCAGCTTGGCCCTAGCGGGGTCGAGCACAGATACGCAGTATTTT.

The rearrangement joins TRBV5-4 to TRBJ2-7; TRBD2 might be the D (7 bases). The germline V gene encodes CDR1 SGHNT and CDR2 YYREEE (reference sequence). The CDR3 is made up of 13 amino acids. The germline V and J ends were trimmed by 0 bases and 6 bases, with 10 bases remaining between them. CDR3 in amino acids: CASSLAGGLEQYF. CDR3 in DNA: TGTGCCAGCAGCTTGGCCGGGGGGCTCGAGCAGTACTTC.

This chain links TRBV5-1 with TRBJ2-7, with 9 bases lining up with TRBD1. Germline-derived CDR1 and CDR2 are SGHRS and YFSETQ. Trimming removed 4 bases from V and 3 bases from J; junction bases left unmatched: 8. The CDR3 is 15 residues long. This chain's CDR3 is CASSPPGTGIYEQYF. The CDR3 region has the DNA TGCGCCAGCAGCCCACCCGGGACAGGGATCTACGAGCAGTACTTC.

The genes are TRBV6-8 and TRBJ1-1; D is perhaps TRBD1 (5 bases). There are 17 residues in the CDR3. V lost 9 bases and J lost 2, with 25 bases in between. Germline values: CDR1 MNHGY, CDR2 SAAAGT. The chain's CDR3 is CASRVSSRPRTNTEAFF. The CDR3 DNA is TGTGCCAGTCGAGTCTCTTCTCGACCGCGGACAAACACTGAAGCTTTCTTT.

This chain connects TRBV11-2 to TRBJ2-5, with 7 nucleotides matching TRBD1. Germline V gives CDR1 SGHAT, CDR2 FQNNGV. V was clipped by 0 bases and J by 4 bases; unmatched bases: 5. The CDR3 covers 15 residues. The CDR3 region has the DNA TGTGCCAGCAGCTTAGAAGGGGGCGCGGGAGAGACCCAGTACTTC. Translating it yields CASSLEGGAGETQYF.

The chain couples TRBV11-3 to TRBJ1-2; a possible D gene is TRBD1 (6 bases). The V end lost 4 bases, the J end lost 2 bases, and 11 bases lay between the germline ends. Germline V CDR1 and CDR2: SGHNT, YENEEA. CDR3 size: 14 residues. As DNA, the CDR3 is TGTGCCAGCAGCTCCACTACAGGGAACTATGGCTACACCTTC. Translation: CASSSTTGNYGYTF.

This sequence joins TRBV19 and TRBJ1-2, with 9 bases identical to TRBD1. Losses at the gene ends were 4 bases for V and 4 bases for J; bases not matched to a gene: 7. The CDR3 sequence is 15 residues long. The germline V gene has CDR1 LNHDA and CDR2 SQIVND (reference sequence). The CDR3 DNA is TGTGCCAGTAGTAAGGGACAGGGAGGAGGCTATGGCTACACCTTC. Translation gives CASSKGQGGGYGYTF.

The V call is TRBV11-3, the J call TRBJ2-5, with D possibly TRBD1 on 5 matching bases. CDR3 length: 13 residues. V was shortened by 3 bases and J by 7 bases, with 12 bases between the two germline ends. Germline CDR1 SGHNT, CDR2 YENEEA. The CDR3 nucleotides are TGTGCCAGCAGCTTGGGTATTCAGGGGACCCAGTACTTC. Translating gives CASSLGIQGTQYF.

The rearrangement links TRBV5-1 to TRBJ2-2; the match to TRBD1 covers 7 bases. This CDR3 spans 14 amino acids. Looked up from germline, CDR1 is SGHRS and CDR2 is YFSETQ. V lost 7 bases, J lost 4 bases, and 7 bases stayed unmatched. The DNA for the CDR3 is TGCGCCAGCTTTGGGACAGAACCCACCGGGGAGCTGTTTTTT. It yields the protein CASFGTEPTGELFF.

This clone was counted a single time. The chain combines TRBV5-1 with TRBJ2-5, with a possible D match to TRBD2 (7 bases). Per the germline V gene, CDR1 is SGHRS and CDR2 is YFSETQ. V gave up 4 bases and J gave up 5 bases, with 18 bases separating them. This CDR3 spans 15 amino acids. Here the CDR3 reads CASSLPGGEWETQYF. The CDR3 DNA is TGCGCCAGCAGCCTGCCGGGGGGCGAATGGGAGACCCAGTACTTC.

V gene TRBV29-1 combines with J gene TRBJ1-1; the D is unclear. The CDR3 length is 11 residues. V was clipped by 4 bases and J by 5 bases, with 8 bases between them. Looked up from germline, CDR1 is SQVTM and CDR2 is ANQGSEA. The CDR3 region has the DNA TGCAGCGTTGGGTCTCTAACTGAAGCTTTCTTT. It encodes CSVGSLTEAFF.

The chain employs TRBV30 and TRBJ1-2, with a tentative D call TRBD1 (5 bases). Germline CDR1 reads GTSNPN; CDR2 reads SVGIG (reference sequence). The CDR3 is made up of 10 amino acids. With 4 bases removed from V and 6 bases from J, the gap between germline ends came to 6 bases. CDR3 bases: TGTGCCTGGAAGGGGAATGGCTACACCTTC. Protein: CAWKGNGYTF.

The chain uses TRBV7-9 and TRBJ2-1, with 8 bases aligning to TRBD2. The germline V gene has CDR1 SEHNR and CDR2 FQNEAQ (reference sequence). Germline trimming cut 1 base from V and 5 bases from J; bases unmatched to any gene: 4. CDR3 size: 15 residues. The CDR3 nucleotides are TGTGCCAGCAGCTTAGACGCGGGGGGACACAATGAGCAGTTCTTC. This codes for CASSLDAGGHNEQFF.

This sequence joins TRBV28 and TRBJ2-2; D gene uncertain. CDR3 length: 14 amino acids. V was pared by 7 bases and J by 3 bases, with 12 bases between. Per germline, CDR1 MDHEN and CDR2 SYDVKM. The CDR3 spells CASTMSGYTGELFF. DNA for the CDR3: TGTGCCAGCACCATGAGTGGTTACACCGGGGAGCTGTTTTTT. The full variable domain, its missing parts supplied by reference TRBV28 and TRBJ2-2, is DVKVTQSSRYLVKRTGEKVFLECVQDMDHENMFWYRQDPGLGLRLIYFSYDVKMKEKGDIPEGYSVSREKKERFSLILESASTNQTSMYLCASTMSGYTGELFFGEGSRLTVL.

This clone was observed once. This chain connects TRBV5-1 to TRBJ1-2; D remains ambiguous. CDR1 and CDR2 (germline): SGHRS, YFSETQ. Trimming stripped 1 base from V and 7 bases from J, with 11 bases between. CDR3 length equals 13 residues. CDR3 sequence: CASSLLRVGGYTF. The CDR3, as DNA: TGCGCCAGCAGCTTGTTACGGGTCGGTGGCTACACCTTC.

This rearrangement joins TRBV18 to TRBJ2-7, with 8 nucleotides matching TRBD2. Losses at the gene ends were 4 bases for V and 3 bases for J; bases not matched to a gene: 17. This CDR3 is 18 amino acids long. Germline V gives CDR1 KGHSH, CDR2 LQKENI. DNA of the CDR3: TGTGCCAGCTCACTAAACCAAGGAACTAGCGGCTTTTTCTACGAGCAGTACTTC. Translated, it gives CASSLNQGTSGFFYEQYF.

The chain recombines TRBV10-3 with TRBJ2-7; TRBD1 might be the D (6 bases). The CDR3 loop spans 15 amino acids. V shed 2 bases and J shed 7 bases, with 18 bases lying between them. Germline V gene data show CDR1 as ENHRY and CDR2 as SYGVKD. This CDR3 reads CAISEPNRVLGEQYF. The CDR3 DNA reads as TGTGCCATCAGTGAGCCAAACAGGGTTTTGGGAGAGCAGTACTTC.